The T cell receptor beta chain under discussion was sequenced for a study of blood T cell repertoires in COVID-19. This clone came up a few times. The germline V and J ends were trimmed by 3 bases and 6 bases, with 18 bases remaining between them. From germline, CDR1 is LNHDA and CDR2 SQIVND (reference sequence). The CDR3 covers 16 residues. Using immunoSEQ multiplex PCR, the repertoire was profiled, and TCRdb retains in-frame clones only, with some absent. The sample lists 250,000 to 300,000 clones, around 90% seen once, with 2% to 2.5% in the top ten. The chain couples TRBV19 to TRBJ1-5; D is possibly TRBD1 (6 bases). The source of this sequence is a woman aged 45 to 65 who had recovered from COVID-19. The sequencing sample was made of peripheral blood. The chain's CDR3 is CASSMFRLSGAQPQHF. CDR3 DNA: TGTGCCAGTAGTATGTTTCGGTTGTCAGGGGCTCAGCCCCAGCATTTT.